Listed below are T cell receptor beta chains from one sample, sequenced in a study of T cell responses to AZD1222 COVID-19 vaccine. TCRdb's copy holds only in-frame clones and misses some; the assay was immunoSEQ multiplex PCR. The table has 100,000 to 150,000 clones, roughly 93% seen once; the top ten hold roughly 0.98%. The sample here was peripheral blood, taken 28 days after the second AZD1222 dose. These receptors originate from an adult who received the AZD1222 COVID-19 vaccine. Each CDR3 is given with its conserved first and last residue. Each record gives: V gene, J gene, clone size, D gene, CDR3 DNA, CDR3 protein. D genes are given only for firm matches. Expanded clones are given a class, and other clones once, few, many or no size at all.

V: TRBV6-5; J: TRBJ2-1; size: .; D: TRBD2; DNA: TGTGCCAGTAAGCGGGAGGGCTCGTACAATGAGCAGTTCTTC; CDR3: CASKREGSYNEQFF
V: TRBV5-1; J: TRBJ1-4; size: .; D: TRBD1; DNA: TGCGCCAGCAGCTCGGAACTCAGGGGGAATGAAAAACTGTTTTTT; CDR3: CASSSELRGNEKLFF
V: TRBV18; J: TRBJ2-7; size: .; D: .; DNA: TGTGCCAGCTCGACCAGCCTAGTCACCGAGCAGTACTTC; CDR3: CASSTSLVTEQYF
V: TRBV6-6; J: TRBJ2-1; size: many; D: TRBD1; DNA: TGTGCCAGCAGCTCAGGACAGGGGTATGGTGATGAGCAGTTCTTC; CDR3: CASSSGQGYGDEQFF
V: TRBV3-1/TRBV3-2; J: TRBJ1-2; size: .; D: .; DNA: TGTGCCAGCAGCCAAGATCCGACGAACGCCCGTGGCTACACCTTC; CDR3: CASSQDPTNARGYTF
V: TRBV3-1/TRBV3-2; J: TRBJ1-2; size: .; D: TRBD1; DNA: TGTGCCAGCAGCCAGAGGGACAGGAGCTATGGCTACACCTTC; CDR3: CASSQRDRSYGYTF
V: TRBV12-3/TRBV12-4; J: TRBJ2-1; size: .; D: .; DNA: TGTGCCAGCAGTTTGATCCTAGTCAATGAGCAGTTCTTC; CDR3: CASSLILVNEQFF
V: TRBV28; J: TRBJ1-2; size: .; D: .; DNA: TGTGCCAGCAGTTCCGGAAGGGGCAACTATGGCTACACCTTC; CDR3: CASSSGRGNYGYTF
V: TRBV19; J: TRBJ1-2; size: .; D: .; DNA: TGTGCCAGTAGGGGACCCCGCAACCCCTATGGCTACACCTTC; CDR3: CASRGPRNPYGYTF
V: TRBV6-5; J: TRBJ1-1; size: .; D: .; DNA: TGTGCCAGCAGTTCCGACATGAATAGAGCTTTCTTT; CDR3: CASSSDMNRAFF
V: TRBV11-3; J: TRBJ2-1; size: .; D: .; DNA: TGTGCCAGCAGCTTAGACGTCTTTCATGAGCAGTTCTTC; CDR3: CASSLDVFHEQFF
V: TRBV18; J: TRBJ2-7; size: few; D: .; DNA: TGTGCCAGCTCAAGGGACCGGATTGGGGAGCAGTACTTC; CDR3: CASSRDRIGEQYF
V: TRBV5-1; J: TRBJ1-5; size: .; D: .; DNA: TGCGCCAGCAGCTTGGCCGGATCTAGCAATCAGCCCCAGCATTTT; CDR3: CASSLAGSSNQPQHF
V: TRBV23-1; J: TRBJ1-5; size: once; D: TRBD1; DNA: TGCGCCAGCAGTCCCGAAGGGGGCGCGGGCAATCAGCCCCAGCATTTT; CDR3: CASSPEGGAGNQPQHF